The 28 T cell receptor beta chains in this list originate from one sample, sequenced in a study of blood T cell repertoires in COVID-19. Here immunoSEQ multiplex PCR was the method, and the copy in TCRdb shows in-frame clones only, minus some. The table lists under 250,000 clones, just under 85% of them singletons. The specimen was peripheral blood. The origin of the receptors is a woman aged 45-65 years with active or convalescent COVID-19.

The chain carries TRBV11-2 and TRBJ2-5; tentative D call: TRBD1 (5 bases). Trimming removed 4 bases from V and 5 bases from J, with 20 bases in between. CDR1 SGHAT and CDR2 FQNNGV come from the germline V gene. This CDR3 has 16 amino acids. The CDR3 DNA is TGTGCCAGCAGCTCGCTACGTGGCAGGGTGTATGAGACCCAGTACTTC. Translated, it gives CASSSLRGRVYETQYF.

This sequence joins TRBV9 and TRBJ2-3; D might be TRBD1 (6 bases). Trimming stripped 0 bases from V and 0 bases from J, with 8 bases between. This CDR3 has 15 amino acids. The germline V gene encodes CDR1 SGDLS and CDR2 YYNGEE. The CDR3 loop is CASSVVGQSTDTQYF. The CDR3 DNA sequence: TGTGCCAGCAGCGTAGTAGGACAGAGCACAGATACGCAGTATTTT.

The chain couples TRBV5-1 to TRBJ2-1; 7 positions agree with TRBD1. In germline, CDR1 is SGHRS, CDR2 YFSETQ. The CDR3 is 15 amino acids. V dropped 4 bases and J dropped 10; count of bases not matched to a gene: 14. CDR3 nucleotide sequence: TGCGCCAGCAGCACTACAGGGGTTCTTTTAAGCGAGCAGTTCTTC. It encodes CASSTTGVLLSEQFF.

This rearrangement joins TRBV5-1 to TRBJ2-2; 8 nucleotides match TRBD1. CDR1 is SGHRS, CDR2 YFSETQ, per germline. V shed 3 bases and J 3 bases; nucleotides not matched to a gene: 7. This CDR3 comprises 16 residues. The CDR3 sequence: CASSYTGGRDTGELFF. The CDR3 nucleotides read TGCGCCAGCAGCTACACAGGGGGTAGGGACACCGGGGAGCTGTTTTTT.

This clone was seen a handful of times. The V and J genes are TRBV11-3 and TRBJ2-5, with D possibly being TRBD2 (5 bases). The CDR3 runs to 15 residues. Germline V gene sequence: CDR1 SGHNT, CDR2 YENEEA. V was clipped by 3 bases and J by 4 bases, with 15 bases between them. The CDR3 spells CASSLRVFLRETQYF. For the CDR3, the DNA is TGTGCCAGCAGCTTGCGGGTTTTCCTTCGAGAGACCCAGTACTTC.

The chain is built from TRBV10-3 and TRBJ1-3; TRBD1 matches at 7 bases. Trimming removed 3 bases from V and 3 bases from J; junction bases left unmatched: 20. This CDR3 has 20 residues. CDR1 is ENHRY, CDR2 SYGVKD, per germline. CDR3 in amino acids: CAISDSRQGHLPGGGNTIYF. The CDR3 DNA sequence: TGTGCCATCAGTGACTCTCGACAGGGCCATTTGCCAGGTGGTGGAAACACCATATATTTT.

This chain links TRBV6-5 with TRBJ1-1; D call uncertain. The CDR3 is 14 residues long. CDR1 MNHEY and CDR2 SVGAGI come from the germline V gene. Trimming took 7 bases from V and 1 from J, leaving 13 bases between them. The CDR3 is CASNSLGGNTEAFF. The CDR3 nucleotides are TGTGCCAGCAACTCCCTAGGAGGGAACACTGAAGCTTTCTTT.

The rearrangement links TRBV7-8 to TRBJ2-7, with D perhaps TRBD2 (7 bases). This CDR3 comprises 15 residues. Germline V lookup: CDR1 SGHVS, CDR2 FQNEAQ. Between the trimmed V and J ends, which lost 7 bases and 2 bases, there was a span of 18 bases. As DNA, the CDR3 is TGTGCCAGCACCCGGGGGGCGGGGTGGACCTACGAGCAGTACGTC. The encoded protein is CASTRGAGWTYEQYV.

This chain links TRBV29-1 with TRBJ1-2, with D maybe TRBD1 (5 bases). Germline loops: CDR1 SQVTM, CDR2 ANQGSEA. This CDR3 is 12 amino acids long. Trimming left V 3 bases short and J 3 bases short, with 8 bases between. The CDR3 nucleotides read TGCAGCGTTGACGGAGGGGACTATGGCTACACCTTC. Protein: CSVDGGDYGYTF.

V is TRBV5-1 and J is TRBJ2-3, with D perhaps matching TRBD2 (6 bases). Trimming pared 0 bases from V and 4 bases from J, leaving 9 bases between. CDR1 and CDR2 from the germline V gene are SGHRS and YFSETQ. The length of the CDR3 is 14 residues. The CDR3 DNA is TGCGCCAGCAGCTTGGATGCGGGGCCAGATACGCAGTATTTT. It yields the protein CASSLDAGPDTQYF.

The rearrangement joins TRBV3-1 (or the pseudogene TRBV3-2) to TRBJ2-1; D ambiguous. The germline V and J ends were trimmed by 6 bases and 5 bases, with 8 bases remaining between them. CDR1 LGHDT and CDR2 YNNKEL come from the germline V gene (reference sequence). The CDR3 has 12 amino acids. Written as DNA, the CDR3 is TGTGCCAGCAGGATGGCGGACAATGAGCAGTTCTTC. Translated: CASRMADNEQFF.

This clone was seen a few times. This chain uses TRBV2 with TRBJ2-3, with 7 bases matching TRBD2. CDR1 SNHLY and CDR2 FYNNEI come from the germline V gene. V lost 4 bases and J lost 1; bases outside the gene matches: 8. The CDR3 is 16 residues long. This chain's CDR3 is CASSGGPGGRTDTQYF. DNA for the CDR3: TGTGCCAGCAGTGGAGGGCCGGGAGGCCGCACAGATACGCAGTATTTT.

This chain uses TRBV3-1 (or the pseudogene TRBV3-2) with TRBJ2-7; 8 nucleotides agree with TRBD2. J gave up 3 bases and V 0 bases, and 1 base lay outside the gene matches. The CDR3 sequence is 14 residues long. Germline V gives CDR1 LGHDT, CDR2 YNNKEL (reference sequence). The CDR3 loop reads CASSQDGGVYEQYF. CDR3 nucleotide sequence: TGTGCCAGCAGCCAAGACGGGGGGGTCTACGAGCAGTACTTC.

The chain joins TRBV10-3 to TRBJ2-7, with a weak D call TRBD2 (6 bases). CDR1 is ENHRY and CDR2 is SYGVKD in the germline V gene. The CDR3 sequence is 18 residues long. V lost 10 bases to trimming and J lost 3 bases, with 31 bases between them. The CDR3: CATYNDGFEIGRLYEQYF. In nucleotides, the CDR3 is TGTGCCACCTATAACGATGGATTTGAAATAGGGAGGCTCTACGAGCAGTACTTC.

This sequence joins TRBV25-1 and TRBJ1-6; no clear D gene. Germline CDR1 MGHDK, CDR2 SYGVNS. V was cut by 4 bases and J by 10 bases, with 14 bases left in between. The CDR3 sequence is 14 residues long. The CDR3 protein is CASSVGVVNSPLHF. The DNA of the CDR3 is TGTGCCAGCAGTGTCGGGGTTGTTAACTCACCCCTCCACTTT.

The chain employs TRBV6-6 and TRBJ1-5, with TRBD1 identical over 8 bases. There are 16 residues in the CDR3. J was trimmed by 2 bases and V by 6 bases; bases with no gene match: 9. Germline V lookup: CDR1 MNHNY, CDR2 SVGAGI (reference sequence). CDR3: CASRPSDRGGNQPQHF. Written as DNA, the CDR3 is TGTGCCAGCAGACCAAGCGACAGGGGCGGCAATCAGCCCCAGCATTTT.

CDR3 DNA sequence: TGTGCCAGCAGTGGGGGAGGTCAGCCCCAGCATTTT. Its translation: CASSGGGQPQHF. The chain carries TRBV2 and TRBJ1-5, with unresolved D. Germline V gene sequence: CDR1 SNHLY, CDR2 FYNNEI. This CDR3 is built from 12 residues. V was cut by 4 bases and J by 6 bases, with 7 bases left in between.

This clone was picked up one time. The J gene is TRBJ2-1, the V gene TRBV6-5; D possibly corresponds to TRBD2 (6 bases). Germline V gives CDR1 MNHEY, CDR2 SVGAGI. Trimming stripped 5 bases from V and 3 bases from J, with 14 bases between. The CDR3 loop spans 15 amino acids. For the CDR3, the DNA is TGTGCCAGCAGTACGCGGGAAGTAGGCTACAATGAGCAGTTCTTC. Amino acid sequence: CASSTREVGYNEQFF.

The chain couples TRBV5-6 to TRBJ2-4; D is unresolved. V lost 2 bases to trimming and J lost 0 bases, with 12 bases between them. The CDR3 consists of 16 residues. In germline, CDR1 is SGHDT, CDR2 YYEEEE. DNA for the CDR3: TGTGCCAGCAGCTTCCGAGTAGCCGTAGCCAAAAACATTCAGTACTTC. Translated: CASSFRVAVAKNIQYF.

This chain uses TRBV24-1 with TRBJ2-1, with D possibly matching TRBD1 (6 bases). CDR1 is KGHDR and CDR2 is SFDVKD in the germline V gene. CDR3 length: 15 residues. V gave up 5 bases and J gave up 2 bases, with 12 bases separating them. This CDR3 reads CATSVQGRPYNEQFF. CDR3 sequence (DNA): TGTGCCACCAGTGTACAGGGAAGGCCCTACAATGAGCAGTTCTTC.

This chain uses TRBV7-8 with TRBJ2-7; unclear D gene. Trimming took 5 bases from V and 6 from J, leaving 11 bases between them. Germline CDR1 SGHVS, CDR2 FQNEAQ. There are 12 residues in the CDR3. The CDR3 bases are TGTGCCAGCAGCCTGCAACTTGGCGAGCAGTACTTC. Encoded protein: CASSLQLGEQYF.

V gene TRBV19 combines with J gene TRBJ1-2; TRBD1 matches 9 bases. Germline-derived CDR1 and CDR2 are LNHDA and SQIVND (reference sequence). The CDR3 is 13 residues long. J gave up 8 bases and V 6 bases, and 7 bases lay outside the gene matches. DNA for the CDR3: TGTGCCAGTAGCCTCGACAGGGGGTACGGCTACACCTTC. Protein sequence: CASSLDRGYGYTF.

The chain recombines TRBV9 with TRBJ1-1; D might be TRBD1 (5 bases). The ends were cut back, 6 bases at V and 5 bases at J, with 17 bases in the middle. CDR1 is SGDLS and CDR2 is YYNGEE in the germline V gene. The CDR3 is 14 amino acids. The CDR3 nucleotides are TGTGCCAGCAACCTCCGGGGGGGTGGGACTGAAGCTTTCTTT. It yields the protein CASNLRGGGTEAFF.

The chain links TRBV7-2 to TRBJ1-2; 9 positions match TRBD1. CDR1 is SGHTA, CDR2 FQGNSA, per germline. This CDR3 has 12 residues. J was trimmed by 13 bases and V by 3 bases; bases with no gene match: 6. CDR3 loop: CASSFGTGFSTF. The CDR3 region has the DNA TGTGCCAGCAGCTTCGGGACAGGGTTTTCCACCTTC. The full variable domain, its missing parts supplied by reference TRBV7-2 and TRBJ1-2, is GAGVSQSPSNKVTEKGKDVELRCDPISGHTALYWYRQSLGQGLEFLIYFQGNSAPDKSGLPSDRFSAERTGGSVSTLTIQRTQQEDSAVYLCASSFGTGFSTFGSGTRLTVV.

The rearrangement uses TRBV6-5 and TRBJ1-1; 9 bases agree with TRBD1. There are 14 residues in the CDR3. Trimming took 7 bases from V and 3 from J; bases not matched to a gene: 6. Germline V gives CDR1 MNHEY, CDR2 SVGAGI. Here the CDR3 reads CASTKRTGDTEAFF. CDR3 DNA sequence: TGTGCCAGCACCAAAAGGACAGGGGACACTGAAGCTTTCTTT.

This clone was found a few times. The chain carries TRBV24-1 and TRBJ2-7, with TRBD2 identical over 14 bases. This CDR3 is 17 amino acids long. Trimming at V came to 4 bases and at J to 6 bases, leaving 10 bases not matched to a gene. Germline V gives CDR1 KGHDR, CDR2 SFDVKD. The CDR3 sequence is CATSDPGQGTSGGEQYF. CDR3 DNA: TGTGCCACCAGTGACCCGGGACAGGGGACTAGCGGGGGCGAGCAGTACTTC.

Note on this clone: Other DNA sequences from this sample encode an identical CDR3 as well. The chain links TRBV5-1 to TRBJ1-1; TRBD1 agrees at 11 bases. This CDR3 has 16 residues. Germline V lookup: CDR1 SGHRS, CDR2 YFSETQ. The V gene end was trimmed by 3 bases and the J gene end by 1 base; junction bases not matched to a gene: 5. CDR3 region: CASSWGQGVGNTEAFF. DNA of the CDR3: TGCGCCAGCAGCTGGGGACAGGGGGTCGGGAACACTGAAGCTTTCTTT.

This chain connects TRBV15 to TRBJ2-3; D unresolved. The CDR3 extends over 14 amino acids. V was shortened by 2 bases and J by 0 bases, with 6 bases between the two germline ends. Germline V gives CDR1 LNHNV, CDR2 YYDKDF (reference sequence). DNA for the CDR3: TGTGCCACCAGCAGATCTACTAGCACAGATACGCAGTATTTT. Translated: CATSRSTSTDTQYF.